Listed here are 10 T cell receptor beta chains from one sample, sequenced in a study of blood T cell repertoires in COVID-19. Repertoires were generated with immunoSEQ multiplex PCR, while TCRdb's copy carries only in-frame clones and drops some. The sample yields more than 100,000 clones, approximately 87% seen once. The sequencing input was peripheral blood. All receptors come from a man in his fifties or sixties with active COVID-19.

The chain couples TRBV20-1 to TRBJ2-3; 8 positions match TRBD2. V gave up 3 bases and J gave up 6 bases; unmatched junction bases: 11. The CDR3 loop spans 15 amino acids. Germline V lookup: CDR1 DFQATT, CDR2 SNEGSKA (reference sequence). This CDR3 is CSASQIAGKGDTQYF. The CDR3, as DNA: TGCAGTGCTAGTCAAATAGCGGGGAAAGGGGATACGCAGTATTTT.

A single count supports this clone. The chain carries TRBV15 and TRBJ2-5; TRBD2 matches 7 bases. CDR1 is LNHNV, CDR2 YYDKDF, per germline (reference sequence). This CDR3 spans 15 amino acids. The junction had 6 bases not matched to a gene; V was cut back by 0 bases and J by 5 bases. The chain's CDR3 is CATSRDVGGTETQYF. The CDR3 DNA reads TGTGCCACCAGCAGAGATGTGGGGGGGACGGAGACCCAGTACTTC.

The chain links TRBV30 to TRBJ1-6, with TRBD1 as a possible D gene (6 bases). V dropped 6 bases and J dropped 10 bases, with 10 bases sitting between them. Looked up from germline, CDR1 is GTSNPN and CDR2 is SVGIG (reference sequence). The CDR3 sequence is 11 residues long. Here the CDR3 reads CACRGPSPLHF. For the CDR3, the DNA is TGTGCCTGCAGGGGCCCATCACCCCTCCACTTT.

The genes are TRBV5-1 and TRBJ2-3, with D perhaps matching TRBD1 (7 bases). The germline gives CDR1 SGHRS, CDR2 YFSETQ. CDR3 size: 15 residues. The ends were cut back, 3 bases at V and 5 bases at J, with 16 bases in the middle. CDR3 in DNA: TGCGCCAGCAGCTGGCGAGGACAGGAGGGAGATACGCAGTATTTT. Its protein is CASSWRGQEGDTQYF.

This clone was detected only a few times. V is TRBV4-1 and J is TRBJ1-5; D is ambiguous. V was trimmed by 1 base and J by 5 bases, leaving 15 bases between them. This CDR3 contains 16 residues. CDR1 is MGHRA and CDR2 is YSYEKL in the germline V gene. CDR3 in amino acids: CASSQVLRGKDQPQHF. As DNA, the CDR3 is TGCGCCAGCAGCCAAGTGCTTCGAGGGAAAGATCAGCCCCAGCATTTT.

This chain connects TRBV6-5 to TRBJ2-5; 8 bases are a match to TRBD2. The CDR3 spans 14 residues. The V gene's germline CDR1 is MNHEY and CDR2 SVGAGI. After removal of 8 bases from V and 6 bases from J, the junction contained 11 bases not matched to a gene. Written as DNA, the CDR3 is TGTGCCAGCCGGCGGATAGCGGGGATACAGACCCAGTACTTC. It translates to CASRRIAGIQTQYF.

CDR3 in DNA: TGTGCCTGGAGTCCGGGACAGGGTTTTGGGCAGCCCCAGCATTTT. Translation gives CAWSPGQGFGQPQHF. The genes are TRBV30 and TRBJ1-5; 9 bases are a match to TRBD1. The CDR3 length is 15 residues. Per the germline V gene, CDR1 is GTSNPN and CDR2 is SVGIG (reference sequence). J was trimmed by 7 bases and V by 2 bases; bases with no gene match: 9.

The sample holds a few counts of this clone. This chain joins TRBV10-3 and TRBJ2-7; D is possibly TRBD1 (5 bases). This CDR3 is 12 amino acids long. Germline V lookup: CDR1 ENHRY, CDR2 SYGVKD. The germline V and J ends were trimmed by 4 bases and 4 bases, with 8 bases remaining between them. CDR3 nucleotides: TGTGCCATCAGTGCCACAGGTTACGAGCAGTACTTC. This encodes CAISATGYEQYF.

The V gene is TRBV6-5, the J gene TRBJ1-5; 9 bases agree with TRBD1. Looked up from germline, CDR1 is MNHEY and CDR2 is SVGAGI. Trimming cost V 7 bases and J 5 bases; bases outside gene matches: 3. The CDR3 covers 13 residues. CDR3 in amino acids: CASTGTGHQPQHF. DNA for the CDR3: TGTGCCAGCACCGGGACAGGGCATCAGCCCCAGCATTTT.

The V gene is TRBV5-1, the J gene TRBJ2-3; D is unresolved. V was cut by 0 bases and J by 1 base, with 6 bases left in between. Germline V gene sequence: CDR1 SGHRS, CDR2 YFSETQ. The CDR3 extends over 14 amino acids. The CDR3 DNA is TGCGCCAGCAGCTTGGAAGCTCGCACAGATACGCAGTATTTT. This codes for CASSLEARTDTQYF.